This T cell receptor (beta chain) was sequenced in a study of Ad26.COV2.S vaccination and SARS-CoV-2 variants. Treatment denoted: 15 to 20 received Ad26.COV2.S at low or high dose, single or two shots; 5 received placebo; per-sample allocation not given. Following the first vaccine or placebo injection, samples were taken on day 63. Data came from immunoSEQ multiplex PCR; TCRdb stores just in-frame clones and leaves some out. This sample has around 450,000 clones, with around nine tenths found just once. Germline loops: CDR1 MNHEY, CDR2 SVGEGT. The CDR3 covers 15 residues. Trimming stripped 5 bases from V and 5 bases from J, with 17 bases between.

The sequencing used peripheral blood, collected in a trial of Ad26.COV2.S vaccine versus placebo. This chain links TRBV6-2 or TRBV6-3 with TRBJ2-3; D gene ambiguous. The clonotype originates from a person aged 18-65 years who received the Ad26.COV2.S COVID-19 vaccine or a placebo. For the CDR3, the DNA is TGTGCCAGCAGTCCCTACCATCCCGCGCAAGATACGCAGTATTTT. This translates into CASSPYHPAQDTQYF.